The 2 T cell receptor beta chains in this list originate from one sample, sequenced in a study of post-analysis software for immune sequencing data. Study-level results: In patients, about five TRBV segments were more frequent than in controls, with TRBV5-6, TRBV5-1 and TRBV20-1 among them.

Their antigen targets remain unknown. Unique-molecular-identifier-tagged TCR beta cDNA libraries were used. TCRdb fed the PCR reads into MiXCR, producing one record per CDR3 protein. Among over 700,000 distinct CDR3 sequences listed, 25% to 30% were seen once. Sequencing input: blood. The receptors originated from a girl aged 5-17 years with multiple sclerosis.

This clonotype was picked up a small number of times. The rearrangement links TRBV4-3 to TRBJ2-7; unclear D gene. This CDR3 is built from 13 residues. Trimming took 0 bases from V and 3 from J, leaving 6 bases between them. Germline lookup yields CDR1 LGHNA and CDR2 YSLEER. CDR3 nucleotides: TGCGCCAGCAGCCAAGACTTTTACTACGAGCAGTACTTC. Amino acids: CASSQDFYYEQYF.

In this sample, this clonotype turned up a few times. CDR3 residues: CASSLVAREQFF. The CDR3 coding sequence is TGTGCCAGCAGCTTAGTTGCTCGCGAGCAGTTCTTC. This rearrangement joins TRBV7-2 to TRBJ2-1; D not certain. Trimming took 1 base from V and 10 from J, leaving 8 bases between them. The CDR3 consists of 12 residues. Per germline, CDR1 SGHTA and CDR2 FQGNSA.